Shown below are 8 T cell receptor beta chains from a single sample sequenced in a study of blood T cells in healthy people across ages. For the second PCR, which ran for about 7 to 11 cycles, a sample-barcoded 5' primer and a J-beta primer mix were used. A single record per CDR3 protein comes from TCRdb applying MiXCR to the 5' RACE reads. This repertoire shows about 1.5 million distinct CDR3 sequences, roughly 43% found once; its top ten account for roughly 3.7%. The material sequenced was blood. These receptors all come from a woman aged 18-29 years in good health.

The V call is TRBV27, the J call TRBJ1-3, with D possibly being TRBD1 (5 bases). V was clipped by 6 bases and J by 3 bases, with 15 bases between them. The CDR3 covers 15 residues. Germline-derived CDR1 and CDR2 are MNHEY and SMNVEV (reference sequence). The chain's CDR3 is CASRPLGGYGNTIYF. For the CDR3, the DNA is TGTGCCAGCAGGCCCCTTGGGGGGTATGGAAACACCATATATTTT.

This clonotype came up a few times. CDR3 sequence: CASSDGQSNSPLHF. DNA for the CDR3: TGTGCCAGCAGCGACGGACAGTCGAATTCACCCCTCCACTTT. V gene TRBV6-5 combines with J gene TRBJ1-6; tentative D call: TRBD1 (6 bases). Germline CDR1 MNHEY, CDR2 SVGAGI. V lost 6 bases to trimming and J lost 7 bases, with 13 bases between them. This CDR3 contains 14 residues.

The chain is built from TRBV4-3 and TRBJ2-2; 7 bases fit TRBD1. The CDR3 loop spans 19 amino acids. With V trimmed by 0 bases and J by 6 bases, 16 bases remained unmatched. From germline, CDR1 is LGHNA and CDR2 YSLEER. The CDR3 nucleotides are TGCGCCAGCAGCCAAGAATTTTTTCGCTGGGATCAGGGGGCCGGGGAGCTGTTTTTT. This encodes CASSQEFFRWDQGAGELFF.

V is TRBV29-1 and J is TRBJ2-7; D might be TRBD1 (5 bases). Deletions cut 1 base from V and 1 base from J, with 11 bases between. The CDR3 extends over 14 amino acids. Germline lookup yields CDR1 SQVTM and CDR2 ANQGSEA. CDR3 sequence: CSVEGIQGSYEQYF. The CDR3 nucleotides are TGCAGCGTTGAAGGAATTCAGGGTTCCTACGAGCAGTACTTC.

The DNA for the CDR3 is TGTGCCAGCAGGTCGTCGAGCTCCTATAATTCACCCCTCCACTTT. Amino acid sequence: CASRSSSSYNSPLHF. The chain joins TRBV7-2 to TRBJ1-6; D call uncertain. V was pared by 6 bases and J by 0 bases, with 9 bases between. Germline V gene lookup returns CDR1 SGHTA and CDR2 FQGNSA. This CDR3 has 15 amino acids.

The chain combines TRBV30 with TRBJ1-2; D is possibly TRBD1 (5 bases). Trimming stripped 0 bases from V and 8 bases from J, with 7 bases between. CDR3 length equals 11 residues. Germline-derived CDR1 and CDR2 are GTSNPN and SVGIG (reference sequence). The CDR3 DNA follows: TGTGCCTGGAGTGTAGGGGCCGGCTACACCTTC. Translating gives CAWSVGAGYTF.

The rearrangement joins TRBV12-3 or TRBV12-4 to TRBJ2-5; no clear D gene. The CDR3 runs to 14 residues. V lost 6 bases to trimming and J lost 3 bases, with 14 bases between them. CDR3 DNA sequence: TGTGCCAGCAGCCAAAGACTTCACGAAGAGACCCAGTACTTC. Amino acid sequence: CASSQRLHEETQYF.

This clonotype was seen only a few times. The chain links TRBV6-2 or TRBV6-3 to TRBJ2-3; the D gene is possibly TRBD2 (5 bases). The germline V and J ends were trimmed by 6 bases and 2 bases, with 15 bases remaining between them. The CDR3 runs 15 residues. The germline V gene encodes CDR1 MNHEY and CDR2 SVGEGT. The CDR3 loop reads CASRVLPGTTDTQYF. Written as DNA, the CDR3 is TGTGCCAGCAGAGTACTTCCGGGAACCACAGATACGCAGTATTTT.